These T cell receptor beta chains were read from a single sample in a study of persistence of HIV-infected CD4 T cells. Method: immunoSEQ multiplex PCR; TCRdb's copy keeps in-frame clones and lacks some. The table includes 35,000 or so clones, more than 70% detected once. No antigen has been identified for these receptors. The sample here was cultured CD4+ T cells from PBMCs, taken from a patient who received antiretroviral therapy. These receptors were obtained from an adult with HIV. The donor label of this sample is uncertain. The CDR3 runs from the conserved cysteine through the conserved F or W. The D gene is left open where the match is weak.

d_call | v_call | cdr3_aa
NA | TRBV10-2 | CASKGQVMNTEAFF
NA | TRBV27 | CASSLHYGPNEKLFF
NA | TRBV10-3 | CAISESLAAITDTQYF
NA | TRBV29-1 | CSVRARTNYGYTF
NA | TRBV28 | CASRETANYGYTF
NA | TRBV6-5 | CASSYGTNYGYTF
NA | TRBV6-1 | CASSEAGEGYGYTF
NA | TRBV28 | CASRPWKSTGELFF
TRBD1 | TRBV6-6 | CASSYADRGLIDTQYF
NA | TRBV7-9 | CASRWGGNTEAFF
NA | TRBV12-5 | CASGLENRARAFF
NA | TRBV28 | CASRPGVTYGYTF
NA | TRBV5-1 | CASSLPAFF
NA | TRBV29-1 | CSGLDHTDTQYF
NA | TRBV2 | CASNPQGSSDEQYF
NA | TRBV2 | CASRPDTLNTEAFF
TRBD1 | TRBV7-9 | CASSVLQGGFTDTQYF
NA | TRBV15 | CATSRGRSSFSYNEQFF
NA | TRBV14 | CASSQGGRDYGYTF
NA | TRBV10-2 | CASSEQGTDTQYF
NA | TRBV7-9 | CASSPNGAANTEAFF
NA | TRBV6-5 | CASQKGRLETQYF
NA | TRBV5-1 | CASSPKTDGLDSTDTQYF
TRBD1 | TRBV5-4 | CASSLPTGGSGYTF
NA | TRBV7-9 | CASSRDLAGSDTQYF
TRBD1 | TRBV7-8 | CASSFWTGWDSVEPQHF
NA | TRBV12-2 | CASRSHRDRPRVQYF
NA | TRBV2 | CASSEEGGVGGANVLTF
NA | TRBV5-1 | CASRDKSADTQYF
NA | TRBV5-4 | CASSPGRDTDTQYF
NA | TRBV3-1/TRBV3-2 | CASRNLTGSPGANVLTF
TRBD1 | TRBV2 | CASRGTGLGEQYF
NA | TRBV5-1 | CASRPGLSSNTGELFF
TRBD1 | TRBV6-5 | CASRGGDRGNQPQHF
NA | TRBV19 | CASYEPNYGYTF
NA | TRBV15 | CATSRKGTKTEAFF
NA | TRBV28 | CASSRGGSLVNEKLFF
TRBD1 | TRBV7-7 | CASSPGTGAVNEQYF